This T cell receptor (beta chain) is drawn from a study of response to subunit inactivated influenza vaccine. Study-level points and caveats: A suggestion made by the authors is that each seasonal influenza vaccination recruits few new T cells.

To note about this clonotype: Its target is not known.

TCRdb passed the RT-PCR reads through MiXCR, listing each CDR3 protein once. The top ten clones hold around 2.8% of a sample with roughly 550,000 distinct CDR3 sequences, around a quarter of them seen once. This CDR3 region has 15 residues. Losses at the gene ends were 2 bases for V and 5 bases for J; bases not matched to a gene: 5. Germline V gene sequence: CDR1 SGHAT, CDR2 FQNNGV. This same sample was also part of a study on T cells expressing NK-cell markers. That study adds: TCR beta cDNA was generated via 5'RACE template switching incorporating UMIs. Seven of the eight sequenced donors were classified as HCMV-seropositive, and one was classified as seronegative. Expanded clones of NKG2C+ T cells had an unclear HCMV specificity.

The chain links TRBV11-2 to TRBJ2-1, with 8 bases fitting TRBD2. The sequence came from a middle-aged man who received an inactivated influenza vaccine. The sequencing here drew on CD4+ T cells sorted from PBMCs, taken 12 days after vaccination. CDR3 coding DNA: TGTGCCAGCAGCTTACGGGGGGGTCAAAACAATGAGCAGTTCTTC. It codes for CASSLRGGQNNEQFF. The whole variable domain, filled in from reference TRBV11-2 and TRBJ2-1, reads EAGVAQSPRYKIIEKRQSVAFWCNPISGHATLYWYQQILGQGPKLLIQFQNNGVVDDSQLPKDRFSAERLKGVDSTLKIQPAKLEDSAVYLCASSLRGGQNNEQFFGPGTRLTVL.